This TCR beta chain was retrieved from a study of cytomegalovirus exposure and HLA in healthy donors. Study-wide background: An earlier analysis found 100 million or so unique TCR beta sequences from about 190 million T cells. Findings of the study overall: Many donors carried some public TCRs, although rarity characterized most TCR sequences.

A word on this clone: Antigen specificity is unknown.

Trimming stripped 1 base from V and 4 bases from J, with 13 bases between. This CDR3 is 15 amino acids long. Per germline, CDR1 LNHDA and CDR2 SQIVND (reference sequence). The PCR contained 60 Vbeta and 13 Jbeta primers. Only in-frame clones appear in the TCRdb table, and some are missing; sequencing was by immunoSEQ multiplex PCR. In total, the table holds roughly 60,000 clones. This TCR was sampled from a woman aged 18-29 years in good health and CMV-seronegative. Sequenced input: PBMCs. The rearrangement uses TRBV19 and TRBJ1-2, with D tentatively TRBD1 (5 bases). The CDR3 loop reads CASSIGGGKPYGYTF. CDR3 DNA: TGTGCCAGTAGTATAGGGGGCGGGAAACCCTATGGCTACACCTTC.